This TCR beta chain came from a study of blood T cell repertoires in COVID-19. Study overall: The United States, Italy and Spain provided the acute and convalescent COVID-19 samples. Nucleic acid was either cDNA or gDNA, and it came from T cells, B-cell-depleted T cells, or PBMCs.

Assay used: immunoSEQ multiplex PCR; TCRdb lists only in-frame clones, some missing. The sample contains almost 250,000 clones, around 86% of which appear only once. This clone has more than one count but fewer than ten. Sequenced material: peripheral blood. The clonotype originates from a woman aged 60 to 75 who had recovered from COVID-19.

CDR3 region: CASSSRTSGGSFYNEQFF. The CDR3 DNA sequence: TGTGCCAGCAGTTCCAGGACTAGCGGCGGTTCTTTCTACAATGAGCAGTTCTTC. This chain joins TRBV28 and TRBJ2-1; 10 bases line up with TRBD2. V shed 4 bases and J 3 bases; nucleotides not matched to a gene: 12. The CDR3 consists of 18 residues. CDR1 is MDHEN, CDR2 SYDVKM, per germline.